This TCR beta chain was identified in a study of CD8 T cells in Susac syndrome. The CD8+ and CD4+ T cells were isolated magnetically using a negative isolation approach, whereas the TEMRA cells were enriched by FACS. Between the trimmed V and J ends, which lost 7 bases and 6 bases, there was a span of 7 bases. This CDR3 is built from 10 residues. Germline assignment: CDR1 SGHNT and CDR2 YYREEE (reference sequence). When the RNA was reverse transcribed, random hexamers were used with an input of about 0.45 to 1 ug. TCRdb recomputed calls from the immunoSEQ multiplex PCR reads with MiXCR, one row per CDR3 protein. This sample yields 50,000 to 55,000 distinct CDR3 sequences, of which 95% are seen a single time; 0.75% belongs to the top ten.

The chain couples TRBV5-4 to TRBJ1-2; D unclear. What was sequenced was CD8+ T cells from PBMCs. The source of this sequence is a human donor with Susac syndrome. CDR3 residues: CASGDHGYTF. The DNA of the CDR3 is TGTGCCAGCGGTGACCATGGCTACACCTTC.